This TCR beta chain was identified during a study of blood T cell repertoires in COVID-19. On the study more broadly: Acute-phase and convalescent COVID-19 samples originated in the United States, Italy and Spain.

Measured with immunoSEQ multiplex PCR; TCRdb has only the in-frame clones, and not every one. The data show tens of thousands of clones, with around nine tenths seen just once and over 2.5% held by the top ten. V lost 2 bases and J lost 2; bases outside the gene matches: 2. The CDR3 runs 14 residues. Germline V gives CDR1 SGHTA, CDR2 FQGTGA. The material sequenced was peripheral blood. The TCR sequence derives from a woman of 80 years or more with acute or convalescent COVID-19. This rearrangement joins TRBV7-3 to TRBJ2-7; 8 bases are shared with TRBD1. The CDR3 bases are TGTGCCAGCAGCTTAGACAGGGGTCCCTACGAGCAGTACTTC. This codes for CASSLDRGPYEQYF.